The TCR beta chain under discussion was sequenced for a study of shared clonotypes between healthy human individuals. CDR3 size: 16 residues. V lost 8 bases to trimming and J lost 4 bases; unmatched junction nucleotides: 14. Germline CDR1 is SQVTM and CDR2 is ANQGSEA. The table came from immunoSEQ multiplex PCR; TCRdb's copy has only in-frame clones and leaves some out. The data contain around 620,000 clones, approximately 95% of them singletons. Positively selected for CCR7, the CD45RO-negative cells used as naive CD8 cells excluded terminally differentiated effector memory CD45RA+ cells. The chain uses TRBV29-1 and TRBJ2-3, with 11 bases lining up with TRBD1. The TCR sequence derives from a woman aged 25 to 39 in good health. Sequencing used naive CD8+ T cells sorted from blood. The CDR3, as DNA: TGCAGCTCAGTCGGGGGACAGGGGGAAATGGCAGATACGCAGTATTTT. Its protein is CSSVGGQGEMADTQYF.